Sequencing of this TCR beta chain was carried out in a study of CD8+ T cells in alopecia areata. After removal of 0 bases from V and 3 bases from J, the junction contained 5 bases not matched to a gene. The CDR3 has 16 residues. Germline V lookup: CDR1 SGDLS, CDR2 YYNGEE. The authors extracted RNA and reverse transcribed it into cDNA as the sequencing template. The repertoire was sequenced with immunoSEQ multiplex PCR; TCRdb's copy has only in-frame clones and lacks some. Of around 140,000 clones in the sample, approximately 49% were seen once. PBMCs served as the source from which CD4+ and CD8+ T cells were sorted. About this clone itself: The antigen remains undetermined.

Notes on the study in general: Among the cells sequenced in scalp samples are also the resident alphabeta T cells of normal skin. Affected scalp, especially in alopecia totalis/universalis, had a higher clonality than normal scalp did.

The sequences come from CD8+ T cells sorted from blood, collected at week 0. This chain joins TRBV9 and TRBJ2-3, with 9 bases fitting TRBD2. This receptor was taken from a human donor with alopecia areata. The CDR3 here is CASSVGTSVRTDTQYF. CDR3 nucleotides: TGTGCCAGCAGCGTAGGGACTAGCGTCAGGACAGATACGCAGTATTTT.